Presented here are 26 T cell receptor beta chains from one specimen sequenced in a study of human T cells and chemical hapten exposure. From the RACE reads, TCRdb called clonotypes with MiXCR, one entry per CDR3 protein. The table lists approximately 120,000 distinct CDR3 sequences, 9% to 9.5% of them singletons. The time point: patch test 2, 6 weeks after DPC sensitization. As for treatment: therapeutic diphenylcyclopropenone sensitization with weekly scalp DPC. Sequencing used whole blood, obtained in connection with sensitization to the hapten diphenylcyclopropenone (DPC). These receptor sequences come from a woman aged 35 to 49 with alopecia areata. Some clones in this sample may be carry-over from other donors' samples.

This clonotype was detected many times. The chain combines TRBV13 with TRBJ2-3, with 8 bases identical to TRBD1. J gave up 7 bases and V 2 bases, and 14 bases lay outside the gene matches. CDR3 size: 17 residues. Germline values: CDR1 PRHDT, CDR2 FYEKMQ (reference sequence). CDR3 nucleotides: TGTGCCAGCAGCTTATACCTACCAGGACAGGGTGGAAATACGCAGTATTTT. It specifies CASSLYLPGQGGNTQYF.

This clonotype showed up just a few times. The chain combines TRBV7-9 with TRBJ2-1; the match to TRBD2 covers 8 bases. After removal of 6 bases from V and 0 bases from J, the junction contained 7 bases not matched to a gene. This CDR3 region has 16 residues. Germline V CDR1 and CDR2: SEHNR, FQNEAQ (reference sequence). CDR3 sequence: CASRPWRGASYNEQFF. Written as DNA, the CDR3 is TGTGCCAGCAGGCCGTGGCGGGGGGCCTCCTACAATGAGCAGTTCTTC.

V is TRBV11-2 and J is TRBJ1-1; no clear D. CDR3 size: 14 residues. In germline, CDR1 is SGHAT, CDR2 FQNNGV. V was clipped by 5 bases and J by 6 bases, with 16 bases between them. DNA for the CDR3: TGTGCCAGCAGCACCCCCCCGGGAAAGGCTGAAGCTTTCTTT. This translates into CASSTPPGKAEAFF.

This clonotype showed up just a few times. This chain links TRBV7-2 with TRBJ2-7; D perhaps matches TRBD1 (5 bases). The CDR3 is 13 amino acids. CDR1 and CDR2 (germline): SGHTA, FQGNSA. V lost 3 bases, J lost 2 bases, and 8 bases lay in between. The CDR3 spells CASSLQGTYEQYF. The CDR3 bases are TGTGCCAGCAGCTTGCAGGGAACCTACGAGCAGTACTTC.

The gene calls are TRBV18 and TRBJ1-5, with D maybe TRBD1 (6 bases). The CDR3 length is 15 residues. Trimming pared 2 bases from V and 0 bases from J, leaving 8 bases between. CDR1 is KGHSH, CDR2 LQKENI, per germline. Here the CDR3 DNA reads TGTGCCAGCTCACCAACGGGGGCTAGCAATCAGCCCCAGCATTTT. This encodes CASSPTGASNQPQHF.

This clonotype was seen more than once but under ten times. V and J are TRBV5-1 and TRBJ1-1, with D possibly TRBD1 on 5 matching bases. CDR3 length equals 14 residues. V was cut by 0 bases and J by 2 bases, with 8 bases left in between. Germline CDR1 SGHRS, CDR2 YFSETQ. CDR3 loop: CASSLADRNTEAFF. In DNA form, the CDR3 reads TGCGCCAGCAGCTTGGCTGACAGAAACACTGAAGCTTTCTTT.

This clonotype was found many times. This chain links TRBV7-3 with TRBJ2-3; D is unclear. Trimming left V 5 bases short and J 1 base short, with 7 bases between. The CDR3 loop spans 13 amino acids. CDR1 and CDR2 from the germline V gene are SGHTA and FQGTGA. Here the CDR3 DNA reads TGTGCCAGCAGCCCCCAGGGCACAGATACGCAGTATTTT. It is translated as CASSPQGTDTQYF.

The J gene is TRBJ2-5, the V gene TRBV7-2; 9 bases are shared with TRBD2. Germline V gives CDR1 SGHTA, CDR2 FQGNSA. This CDR3 contains 16 residues. J gave up 1 base and V 2 bases, and 5 bases lay outside the gene matches. The CDR3 loop reads CASSLMRGGPQETQYF. CDR3 coding DNA: TGTGCCAGCAGCTTAATGCGGGGGGGACCCCAAGAGACCCAGTACTTC. Looking up the rest from reference TRBV7-2 and TRBJ2-5 gives the full variable domain: GAGVSQSPSNKVTEKGKDVELRCDPISGHTALYWYRQSLGQGLEFLIYFQGNSAPDKSGLPSDRFSAERTGGSVSTLTIQRTQQEDSAVYLCASSLMRGGPQETQYFGPGTRLLVL.

The chain employs TRBV12-3 or TRBV12-4 and TRBJ2-7, with D tentatively TRBD2 (6 bases). Trimming took 5 bases from V and 6 from J, leaving 14 bases between them. CDR3 size: 13 residues. The CDR3 sequence is CASSTSGGSEQYF. CDR3 DNA: TGTGCCAGCAGTACTTCCGGGGGTTCCGAGCAGTACTTC.

The CDR3: CASRNRGYQETQYF. CDR3 DNA sequence: TGTGCCAGCAGGAACAGGGGGTACCAAGAGACCCAGTACTTC. V usage is TRBV28 and J usage is TRBJ2-5, with 8 bases lining up with TRBD1. Germline lookup yields CDR1 MDHEN and CDR2 SYDVKM. The J segment lost 0 bases and the V segment lost 6 bases, leaving 3 bases of the junction unmatched. This CDR3 has 14 residues.

This clonotype was detected many times. One end of the junction fails to match germline, which may point to a read error. The chain employs TRBV30 and TRBJ1-6, with D uncertain. Germline-derived CDR1 and CDR2 are GTSNPN and SVGIG (reference sequence). This CDR3 contains 14 residues. The CDR3 DNA reads as TGTGCCTGGAGTGTAGGCGGCTATATTTCACCCCTCCACTTT. Encoded protein: CAWSVGGYISPLHF.

This clonotype occurred a few times. The chain combines TRBV7-2 with TRBJ2-1; D is perhaps TRBD1 or TRBD2 (7 bases each). CDR1 is SGHTA, CDR2 FQGNSA, per germline. The length of the CDR3 is 17 residues. Trimming cost V 0 bases and J 16 bases, with 28 bases left between them. The CDR3 DNA sequence: TGTGCCAGCAGCTTAGCGCGGGGGACAGATACTACAATGAGCAGTTTCTTC. Its protein is CASSLARGTDTTMSSFF.

This clonotype was counted between two and nine times. The genes are TRBV20-1 and TRBJ2-3, with D perhaps TRBD1 or TRBD2 (6 bases each). Germline values: CDR1 DFQATT, CDR2 SNEGSKA (reference sequence). The CDR3 has 12 residues. Trimming stripped 7 bases from V and 9 bases from J, with 17 bases between. The DNA of the CDR3 is TGCAGTGTTGCACCGGGGGCGTCAACGCAGTATTTT. It yields the protein CSVAPGASTQYF.

This clonotype was counted ten times or more. The chain recombines TRBV20-1 with TRBJ2-5; the D call may be TRBD1 or TRBD2 (5 bases each). CDR1 and CDR2 from the germline V gene are DFQATT and SNEGSKA (reference sequence). Trimming left V 0 bases short and J 6 bases short, with 11 bases between. This CDR3 is built from 13 residues. The CDR3, as DNA: TGCAGTGCTAGAGATCGGGGCGGTAAGACCCAGTACTTC. Translating it yields CSARDRGGKTQYF.

The chain employs TRBV6-6 and TRBJ1-2; 7 positions agree with TRBD1. Germline values: CDR1 MNHNY, CDR2 SVGAGI (reference sequence). This CDR3 is built from 13 residues. J was trimmed by 3 bases and V by 8 bases; bases with no gene match: 6. For the CDR3, the DNA is TGTGCCAGCTTGGGACAGTGGGACTATGGCTACACCTTC. Residues: CASLGQWDYGYTF.

A few counts support this clonotype. This chain connects TRBV11-3 to TRBJ2-2; 11 positions agree with TRBD1. J was trimmed by 4 bases and V by 3 bases; bases with no gene match: 7. The germline V gene has CDR1 SGHNT and CDR2 YENEEA. This CDR3 region has 17 residues. DNA of the CDR3: TGTGCCAGCAGCTTGCCCCGGGACAGGGGGGGCACCGGGGAGCTGTTTTTT. It is translated as CASSLPRDRGGTGELFF.

This clonotype has at least ten counts. The chain couples TRBV12-3 or TRBV12-4 to TRBJ2-7; 9 positions agree with TRBD2. V lost 6 bases to trimming and J lost 5 bases; unmatched junction nucleotides: 11. This CDR3 spans 15 amino acids. The CDR3 DNA follows: TGTGCCAGCAGCCTTATGGCGGGGGGGCACCACGAGCAGTACTTC. Translation: CASSLMAGGHHEQYF.

This clonotype was seen ten or more times. This chain uses TRBV3-1 with TRBJ2-2; no definite D call. The germline CDR1 and CDR2 sequences are LGHDT and YNNKEL (reference sequence). V lost 2 bases to trimming and J lost 1 base, with 17 bases between them. The CDR3 has 18 amino acids. The CDR3 DNA reads TGTGCCAGCAGCCAACATTGGGTAGGGTCAGGGAACACCGGGGAGCTGTTTTTT. As protein: CASSQHWVGSGNTGELFF.

This clonotype has a count of ten or more. This chain joins TRBV5-1 and TRBJ2-5; 8 bases are a match to TRBD1. Germline V gene data show CDR1 as SGHRS and CDR2 as YFSETQ. V gave up 7 bases and J gave up 5 bases; unmatched junction bases: 10. The CDR3 contains 14 residues. The DNA of the CDR3 is TGCGCCAGCGCCGAGACAGGGGTCGGGGAGACCCAGTACTTC. This codes for CASAETGVGETQYF.

This clonotype was observed a handful of times. At one of its ends the junction is not consistent with the germline gene, which may arise from a read error. The chain uses TRBV6-5 and TRBJ1-3, with 8 bases matching TRBD1. The CDR3 extends over 15 amino acids. CDR1 and CDR2 from the germline V gene are MNHEY and SVGAGI. The CDR3 region is CVSSGDRSSGNTIYF. The CDR3 bases are TGTGTCAGCAGTGGGGACAGGAGCTCTGGAAACACCATATATTTT.

This sequence joins TRBV12-3 or TRBV12-4 and TRBJ1-5; D not resolved. The V end was cut by 3 bases, the J end by 0 bases, with 15 bases between. This CDR3 has 17 amino acids. In DNA form, the CDR3 reads TGTGCCAGCAGTTTCAAGGTGGGCACATATAGCAATCAGCCCCAGCATTTT. It encodes CASSFKVGTYSNQPQHF.

This clonotype was seen a few times. V gene TRBV2 combines with J gene TRBJ2-5, with TRBD1 as a possible D gene (5 bases). Trimming removed 4 bases at V and 4 bases at J, with 10 bases between. The germline gives CDR1 SNHLY, CDR2 FYNNEI. CDR3 size: 13 residues. CDR3 in DNA: TGTGCCAGCAGTGCCCGACAGAGAGAGACCCAGTACTTC. This translates into CASSARQRETQYF.

The V call is TRBV6-6, the J call TRBJ2-1; D may correspond to TRBD1 or TRBD2 (6 bases each). V lost 2 bases, J lost 5 bases, and 13 bases lay in between. Looked up from germline, CDR1 is MNHNY and CDR2 is SVGAGI (reference sequence). The CDR3 contains 15 residues. CDR3 nucleotides: TGTGCCAGCAGTTACGGGCAGGGGAGGAACAATGAGCAGTTCTTC. Its translation: CASSYGQGRNNEQFF.

This clonotype was found many times. The chain links TRBV5-4 to TRBJ1-5; unclear D gene. The germline CDR1 and CDR2 sequences are SGHNT and YYREEE (reference sequence). CDR3 size: 13 residues. V was pared by 0 bases and J by 7 bases, with 8 bases between. The CDR3, as DNA: TGTGCCAGCAGCTTGGAGGGTCAACAGCCCCAGCATTTT. Residues: CASSLEGQQPQHF.

This sequence joins TRBV6-5 and TRBJ1-1; D might be TRBD1 (5 bases). Per the germline V gene, CDR1 is MNHEY and CDR2 is SVGAGI. The CDR3 has 15 residues. V gave up 2 bases and J gave up 9 bases, with 19 bases separating them. CDR3 DNA: TGTGCCAGCAGTTACCAGTCCGGGACCCCTAGAAAAGCTTTCTTT. Amino acid sequence: CASSYQSGTPRKAFF.

Points on this clonotype: One base away lies a much larger clone, so this may be a sequencing read error. The chain recombines TRBV19 with TRBJ2-7, with D perhaps TRBD2 (5 bases). The CDR3 length is 15 residues. Germline CDR1 reads LNHDA; CDR2 reads SQIVND (reference sequence). V was cut by 3 bases and J by 2 bases, with 14 bases left in between. The CDR3 protein is CASSIPQDLTYEQYF. Here the CDR3 DNA reads TGTGCCAGTAGTATTCCTCAGGACTTAACCTACGAGCAGTACTTC.